Listed below are T cell receptor beta chains from one sample, sequenced in a study of T cell responses to AZD1222 COVID-19 vaccine. The data were produced by immunoSEQ multiplex PCR, yet TCRdb's version contains in-frame clones alone and is incomplete. The table lists fewer than 150,000 clones, about nine tenths of them singletons. The source material was peripheral blood, sampled on day 0 of AZD1222 vaccination. These receptors all come from an adult in good health. Both conserved end residues are part of each CDR3. Each record gives: J gene, V gene, D gene, CDR3 DNA, CDR3 protein. The D gene is left open where the match is weak.

j_call: TRBJ1-4
v_call: TRBV12-5
d_call: -
cdr3_nt: TGTGCTAGTGGTACGACGGCAACTAATGAAAAACTGTTTTTT
cdr3_aa: CASGTTATNEKLFF

j_call: TRBJ2-5
v_call: TRBV2
d_call: -
cdr3_nt: TGTGCCAGCAGGCAGGGGGAGACCCAGTACTTC
cdr3_aa: CASRQGETQYF

j_call: TRBJ1-1
v_call: TRBV19
d_call: TRBD1
cdr3_nt: TGTGCCAGTTACCGGGACAGGCGATTGAACACTGAAGCTTTCTTT
cdr3_aa: CASYRDRRLNTEAFF

j_call: TRBJ1-2
v_call: TRBV4-3
d_call: -
cdr3_nt: TGCGCCAGCAGCCAAGACGGCAGGGAGTACAACTATGGCTACACCTTC
cdr3_aa: CASSQDGREYNYGYTF

j_call: TRBJ1-1
v_call: TRBV19
d_call: TRBD1
cdr3_nt: TGTGCCAGTAGTACCGACAGGGTAAACACTGAAGCTTTCTTT
cdr3_aa: CASSTDRVNTEAFF

j_call: TRBJ1-2
v_call: TRBV18
d_call: TRBD1
cdr3_nt: TGTGCCAGCTCACCCGGGACAGAAATTAACTATGGCTACACCTTC
cdr3_aa: CASSPGTEINYGYTF

j_call: TRBJ1-2
v_call: TRBV9
d_call: -
cdr3_nt: TGTGCCAGCAGCGTAGATGAGGGCGCGTGGTATGGCTACACCTTC
cdr3_aa: CASSVDEGAWYGYTF

j_call: TRBJ2-1
v_call: TRBV7-9
d_call: TRBD1
cdr3_nt: TGTGCCAGCAGCTTGACAGGGAAGTTTGGCAATGAGCAGTTCTTC
cdr3_aa: CASSLTGKFGNEQFF

j_call: TRBJ2-3
v_call: TRBV20-1
d_call: TRBD2
cdr3_nt: TGCAGTGCTAGTCCCATAGCGGGAGGGCCGATGGATACGCAGTATTTT
cdr3_aa: CSASPIAGGPMDTQYF

j_call: TRBJ1-2
v_call: TRBV10-3
d_call: TRBD1
cdr3_nt: TGTGCCATCAGTGAGGAACAGGGGGCGCGGGGCTACACCTTC
cdr3_aa: CAISEEQGARGYTF

j_call: TRBJ2-1
v_call: TRBV7-6
d_call: -
cdr3_nt: TGTGCCAGCAGCTTAGCTGCGGGCTACAATGAGCAGTTCTTC
cdr3_aa: CASSLAAGYNEQFF

j_call: TRBJ1-2
v_call: TRBV6-6
d_call: -
cdr3_nt: TGTGCCAGCAGTTACTCGACGCCAGGGGCTGATGGCTACACCTTC
cdr3_aa: CASSYSTPGADGYTF